This paragraph reports one T cell receptor (beta chain). Sequencing used immunoSEQ multiplex PCR; TCRdb keeps in-frame clones, though not all of them. The repertoire holds some 120,000 clones, with 80% to 90% as singletons. The CDR3 covers 14 residues. V lost 5 bases and J lost 8, with 15 bases in between. Germline values: CDR1 SGHTA, CDR2 FQGNSA. The data stem from a study of T cell responses to AZD1222 COVID-19 vaccine. The sequences come from peripheral blood, collected on day 0 of MenACWY control vaccination. V gene TRBV7-2 combines with J gene TRBJ2-2; D is possibly TRBD2 (5 bases). The receptor's source is an adult in good health. CDR3: CASSPQLVSGELFF. The CDR3 DNA reads as TGTGCCAGCAGCCCTCAACTAGTATCGGGGGAGCTGTTTTTT.